Below are 19 T cell receptor beta chains sequenced from a single sample in a study of read filtering for tumor transcriptome and immune sequencing. From roughly 0.4 ug of RNA, a library with molecular barcoded alpha/delta and beta/gamma adaptors was made. TCRdb re-derived calls from the reads in MiXCR, one entry per CDR3 protein. The data contain some 62,000 distinct CDR3 sequences, over 11% of them singletons. The specimen sequenced was a population of CD138-negative cells sorted from bone marrow. The receptors originated from a donor at least 40 years old with multiple myeloma.

The V call is TRBV9, the J call TRBJ2-1; D is possibly TRBD1 or TRBD2 (7 bases each). The CDR3 is 15 residues long. CDR1 SGDLS and CDR2 YYNGEE come from the germline V gene. The V end was cut by 4 bases, the J end by 7 bases, with 18 bases between. CDR3 sequence (DNA): TGTGCCAGCAGCCTTGGGGGGGCCAGGGGGAATGAGCAGTTCTTC. This codes for CASSLGGARGNEQFF.

About this clonotype itself: Lacking the conserved final phenylalanine or tryptophan, this CDR3 likely reflects a read error. The V gene is TRBV20-1, the J gene TRBJ2-5, with unresolved D. CDR1 DFQATT and CDR2 SNEGSKA come from the germline V gene (reference sequence). The CDR3 loop spans 16 amino acids. V was clipped by 4 bases and J by 1 base, with 19 bases between them. The CDR3 spells CSAKSDVHLSQETQYL. The CDR3 region has the DNA TGCAGTGCTAAGTCGGATGTTCACCTATCCCAAGAGACCCAGTACCTC.

This clonotype has at least ten counts. The gene calls are TRBV4-1 and TRBJ2-7; TRBD2 aligns across 11 bases. Looked up from germline, CDR1 is MGHRA and CDR2 is YSYEKL. This CDR3 contains 16 residues. The V and J ends lost 2 bases and 4 bases, in that order; junction bases with no gene match: 7. The CDR3 sequence: CASSQPTSGSRYEQYF. The CDR3 nucleotides read TGCGCCAGCAGCCAACCTACTAGCGGGAGTAGGTACGAGCAGTACTTC.

In this sample, this clonotype turned up many times. The chain has TRBV29-1 and TRBJ2-7; unclear D gene. The CDR3 sequence is 13 residues long. The V end was cut by 1 base, the J end by 3 bases, with 10 bases between. Germline loops: CDR1 SQVTM, CDR2 ANQGSEA. In nucleotides, the CDR3 is TGCAGCGTTGAAGTTGACAAGTACTACGAGCAGTACTTC. This translates into CSVEVDKYYEQYF.

The table lists this clonotype with many counts. The rearrangement links TRBV11-2 to TRBJ2-7; 10 nucleotides align to TRBD2. Germline values: CDR1 SGHAT, CDR2 FQNNGV. The length of the CDR3 is 16 residues. V was pared by 5 bases and J by 0 bases, with 7 bases of the junction left unmatched. This chain's CDR3 is CASSATSGFSSYEQYF. In DNA, the CDR3 is TGTGCCAGCAGCGCGACTAGCGGGTTTAGCTCCTACGAGCAGTACTTC.

This clonotype was found many times. V gene TRBV5-4 combines with J gene TRBJ2-7, with D possibly TRBD1 on 6 matching bases. Germline CDR1 and CDR2: SGHNT and YYREEE (reference sequence). The CDR3 length is 14 residues. Deletions cut 0 bases from V and 1 base from J, with 8 bases between. CDR3: CASSLDRVSYEQYF. DNA of the CDR3: TGTGCCAGCAGCTTGGACAGGGTTTCCTACGAGCAGTACTTC.

Comments on this clonotype: Possible read error: a much larger clone is one base away. This rearrangement joins TRBV20-1 to TRBJ1-5; tentative D call: TRBD1 (6 bases). This CDR3 spans 14 amino acids. Germline CDR1 and CDR2: DFQATT and SNEGSKA (reference sequence). The V end lost 3 bases, the J end lost 7 bases, and 16 bases lay between the germline ends. CDR3 in DNA: TGCAGTGCTAGGAGGGGGGCCAGGAAGCAGCCCCAGCATTTT. This encodes CSARRGARKQPQHF.

This clonotype turned up a few times. The J gene is TRBJ2-1, the V gene TRBV7-3; tentative D call: TRBD2 (6 bases). Trimming removed 3 bases from V and 0 bases from J, with 12 bases in between. CDR1 and CDR2 from the germline V gene are SGHTA and FQGTGA. CDR3 length: 16 residues. Here the CDR3 reads CASSFAPGDSYNEQFF. CDR3 nucleotides: TGTGCCAGCAGCTTCGCCCCGGGGGACTCCTACAATGAGCAGTTCTTC. The full variable domain, its missing parts supplied by reference TRBV7-3 and TRBJ2-1, is GAGVSQTPSNKVTEKGKYVELRCDPISGHTALYWYRQSLGQGPEFLIYFQGTGAADDSGLPNDRFFAVRPEGSVSTLKIQRTERGDSAVYLCASSFAPGDSYNEQFFGPGTRLTVL.

This clonotype has ten or more counts. The chain links TRBV9 to TRBJ2-5; a possible D gene is TRBD2 (6 bases). Germline V CDR1 and CDR2: SGDLS, YYNGEE. The CDR3 spans 16 residues. V lost 5 bases, J lost 4 bases, and 21 bases lay in between. The CDR3 region is CASSDEEGRGGETQYF. As DNA, the CDR3 is TGTGCCAGCAGTGATGAGGAGGGCCGCGGCGGAGAGACCCAGTACTTC.

This clonotype has ten or more counts. The rearrangement joins TRBV7-6 to TRBJ2-5; D is perhaps TRBD2 (5 bases). Germline loops: CDR1 SGHVS, CDR2 FNYEAQ. The CDR3 has 13 amino acids. Trimming removed 8 bases at V and 2 bases at J, with 12 bases between. The CDR3 sequence: CASHRGPQETQYF. Here the CDR3 DNA reads TGTGCCAGCCACCGGGGTCCTCAAGAGACCCAGTACTTC. Together with reference TRBV7-6 and TRBJ2-5, the CDR3 gives the full variable domain: GAGVSQSPRYKVTKRGQDVALRCDPISGHVSLYWYRQALGQGPEFLTYFNYEAQQDKSGLPNDRFSAERPEGSISTLTIQRTEQRDSAMYRCASHRGPQETQYFGPGTRLLVL.

This clonotype was picked up a small number of times. This may be a read error, as it is one base from a much larger clone. The conserved phenylalanine or tryptophan is not found at the CDR3 terminus, so this likely reflects a read error. This rearrangement joins TRBV7-2 to TRBJ2-1; possibly TRBD2 for D (6 bases). The CDR3 loop spans 12 amino acids. The V end lost 5 bases, the J end lost 12 bases, and 14 bases lay between the germline ends. The germline V gene encodes CDR1 SGHTA and CDR2 FQGNSA. The CDR3 DNA sequence: TGTGCCAGCAGCGCGCGGGGTTTCCCGCAGTTCTCC. This gives the protein CASSARGFPQFS.

The rearrangement uses TRBV6-5 and TRBJ2-2; D perhaps matches TRBD1 (5 bases). This CDR3 is built from 17 residues. V lost 2 bases and J 0 bases, leaving 13 bases between the germline ends. CDR1 is MNHEY and CDR2 is SVGAGI in the germline V gene. The CDR3 protein is CASSYATGVPNTGELFF. In DNA, the CDR3 is TGTGCCAGCAGTTACGCCACAGGCGTCCCGAACACCGGGGAGCTGTTTTTT.

This sequence joins TRBV7-9 and TRBJ1-1; D ambiguous. Germline-derived CDR1 and CDR2 are SEHNR and FQNEAQ (reference sequence). The CDR3 is 10 residues long. Trimming shortened V by 4 bases and J by 8 bases, and 5 bases separated the two germline ends. The CDR3 sequence is CASSYLEAFF. In DNA form, the CDR3 reads TGTGCCAGCAGCTACCTCGAAGCTTTCTTT.

This clonotype was seen more than once but under ten times. At one of its ends the junction is not consistent with the germline gene, which may arise from a read error. This chain links TRBV9 with TRBJ2-1; D gene uncertain. This CDR3 is built from 14 residues. Germline CDR1 is SGDLS and CDR2 is YYNGEE. Written as DNA, the CDR3 is TGTGTCAGCAGCGTTGGCGGAACCCCCGATGAGCAGTTCTTC. Translation: CVSSVGGTPDEQFF.

The chain is built from TRBV6-1 and TRBJ2-1, with 10 positions matching TRBD2. The CDR3 totals 15 residues. Germline V CDR1 and CDR2: MNHNS, SASEGT. Trimming took 4 bases from V and 7 from J; bases not matched to a gene: 7. The CDR3 sequence: CASSVSSGRMNEQFF. The CDR3 bases are TGTGCCAGCAGTGTTTCTAGCGGGAGAATGAATGAGCAGTTCTTC.

This clonotype was counted once. This rearrangement joins TRBV29-1 to TRBJ2-7; 7 nucleotides match TRBD2. CDR3 length: 13 residues. V gave up 4 bases and J gave up 2 bases; unmatched junction bases: 5. Per germline, CDR1 SQVTM and CDR2 ANQGSEA. DNA of the CDR3: TGCAGCGTTGGTGGCGGGAGTGCCTACGAGCAGTACTTC. Translated, it gives CSVGGGSAYEQYF.

The V and J genes are TRBV4-1 and TRBJ1-5; D perhaps matches TRBD1 (5 bases). The CDR3 runs to 16 residues. V lost 1 base to trimming and J lost 6 bases, with 16 bases between them. The V gene's germline CDR1 is MGHRA and CDR2 YSYEKL. The CDR3, as DNA: TGCGCCAGCAGCCAAGGGGGCGGCACGGGGTTTCAGCCCCAGCATTTT. Protein sequence: CASSQGGGTGFQPQHF.

Concerning this clonotype: The junction departs from the called germline gene at one end, perhaps through a read error. This sequence joins TRBV6-1 and TRBJ1-1; the D is unclear. CDR3 length: 12 residues. Germline CDR1 MNHNS, CDR2 SASEGT. The CDR3 region is CASSVGNTEAFF. The CDR3 region has the DNA TGTGCCAGCAGTGTAGGTAACACCGAAGCTTTCTTT.

This clonotype was counted only a few times. CDR3 in DNA: TGTGCCAGCAGTCCGGGACGCCTTCCCTATGGCTACACCTTC. Amino acids: CASSPGRLPYGYTF. The chain recombines TRBV27 with TRBJ1-2; possible D gene TRBD1, 5 bases. Per the germline V gene, CDR1 is MNHEY and CDR2 is SMNVEV (reference sequence). The CDR3 is made up of 14 amino acids. The V and J ends lost 5 bases and 4 bases respectively, with 14 bases between them.